This is a list of T cell receptor beta chains from one sample in a study of blood T cells in healthy people across ages. A single record per CDR3 protein comes from TCRdb applying MiXCR to the 5' RACE reads. The data show about 700,000 distinct CDR3 sequences, with roughly 30% seen just once and 15% held by the top ten. Sequencing input: blood. The receptor set was obtained from an elderly woman in good health. CDR3s include the opening cysteine and the closing phenylalanine or tryptophan. Each record gives: J gene, V gene, clone size, D gene, CDR3 DNA, CDR3 protein. The D gene is left open where the match is weak. Clone size is not always given. Where it is, it says once, few, many or a class for expanded clones.

j_call: TRBJ1-2
v_call: TRBV30
clone_size: NA
d_call: NA
cdr3_nt: TGTGCCTTCCAACAAGGGGGGATCGGTGGCTACACCTTC
cdr3_aa: CAFQQGGIGGYTF

j_call: TRBJ1-2
v_call: TRBV5-1
clone_size: many
d_call: NA
cdr3_nt: TGCGCCAGCAGCGCAGACGGCGGGGGAGCTAACTATGGCTACACCTTC
cdr3_aa: CASSADGGGANYGYTF

j_call: TRBJ2-3
v_call: TRBV7-3
clone_size: few
d_call: NA
cdr3_nt: TGTGCCAGCAGCTTAAGGTTTGGCGGAGATACGCAGTATTTT
cdr3_aa: CASSLRFGGDTQYF

j_call: TRBJ1-1
v_call: TRBV7-3
clone_size: many
d_call: NA
cdr3_nt: TGTGCCAGCAGCTTAGGGGGTAGCCCCACTGCTTTCTTT
cdr3_aa: CASSLGGSPTAFF

j_call: TRBJ2-1
v_call: TRBV14
clone_size: many
d_call: TRBD2
cdr3_nt: TGTGCCAGCAGCCAAGAGAGGACTAGCGGGGGGGCTGTTGAGCAGTTCTTC
cdr3_aa: CASSQERTSGGAVEQFF

j_call: TRBJ2-7
v_call: TRBV20-1
clone_size: many
d_call: NA
cdr3_nt: TGCAGTGAGTCGGCAGGAGCCTACGAGCAGTACTTC
cdr3_aa: CSESAGAYEQYF

j_call: TRBJ2-7
v_call: TRBV10-3
clone_size: NA
d_call: NA
cdr3_nt: TGTGCCACCAACTTTGGGACGGGCAACTACGAGCAGTACTTC
cdr3_aa: CATNFGTGNYEQYF

j_call: TRBJ2-7
v_call: TRBV14
clone_size: NA
d_call: NA
cdr3_nt: TGTGCCAGCAGCCAAGTTTTCCCGGACAGACTAGTTTACGAGCAGTACTTC
cdr3_aa: CASSQVFPDRLVYEQYF

j_call: TRBJ2-3
v_call: TRBV10-3
clone_size: many
d_call: NA
cdr3_nt: TGTGCCATCAGTGACTTGGTGGGAACTAGCACAGATACGCAGTATTTT
cdr3_aa: CAISDLVGTSTDTQYF

j_call: TRBJ1-5
v_call: TRBV19
clone_size: NA
d_call: NA
cdr3_nt: TGTGCCAGTAGTATAGACCGAGCACGGCTGAGCAATCAGCCCCAGCATTTT
cdr3_aa: CASSIDRARLSNQPQHF

j_call: TRBJ1-2
v_call: TRBV20-1
clone_size: many
d_call: NA
cdr3_nt: TGCAGTGCTAGAGATACCCGGGTAAATGGCTACACCTTC
cdr3_aa: CSARDTRVNGYTF

j_call: TRBJ2-7
v_call: TRBV29-1
clone_size: few
d_call: NA
cdr3_nt: TGCAGCGTTCACAGGGACCACGAGCAGTACTTC
cdr3_aa: CSVHRDHEQYF

j_call: TRBJ1-2
v_call: TRBV27
clone_size: many
d_call: NA
cdr3_nt: TGTGCCAGCAGTTTAGCGGAGGGTATCTATGGCTACACCTTC
cdr3_aa: CASSLAEGIYGYTF

j_call: TRBJ1-2
v_call: TRBV20-1
clone_size: many
d_call: NA
cdr3_nt: TGCAGTGCTAGAGCTCAGGGAGGCTATGGCTACACCTTC
cdr3_aa: CSARAQGGYGYTF

j_call: TRBJ2-5
v_call: TRBV20-1
clone_size: many
d_call: TRBD2
cdr3_nt: TGCAGTGCTAGTCTAACTAGCGGGGGCCCGCAAGAGACCCAGTACTTC
cdr3_aa: CSASLTSGGPQETQYF

j_call: TRBJ2-3
v_call: TRBV20-1
clone_size: many
d_call: NA
cdr3_nt: TGCAGTGCGCGACGCACAGATACGCAGTATTTT
cdr3_aa: CSARRTDTQYF

j_call: TRBJ1-4
v_call: TRBV5-1
clone_size: few
d_call: NA
cdr3_nt: TGCGCCAGCAAAACTCGTCCGGCGCTTGATGAAAAACTGTTTTTT
cdr3_aa: CASKTRPALDEKLFF

j_call: TRBJ1-1
v_call: TRBV5-6
clone_size: few
d_call: NA
cdr3_nt: TGTGCCAGCAGCCGCCGGGAGGTCAACACTGAAGCTTTCTTT
cdr3_aa: CASSRREVNTEAFF

j_call: TRBJ1-1
v_call: TRBV4-1
clone_size: NA
d_call: NA
cdr3_nt: TGCGCCAGCAGCCAAGCAGGATTAGACAGCACCTTGAACACTGAAGCTTTCTTT
cdr3_aa: CASSQAGLDSTLNTEAFF

j_call: TRBJ2-2
v_call: TRBV5-1
clone_size: many
d_call: NA
cdr3_nt: TGCGCCAGCAGCCGCAGCGGAAGGGGGAACACCGGGGAGCTGTTTTTT
cdr3_aa: CASSRSGRGNTGELFF

j_call: TRBJ2-1
v_call: TRBV6-2/TRBV6-3
clone_size: many
d_call: NA
cdr3_nt: TGTGCCAGCGGCGGTGAATACAATGAGCAGTTCTTC
cdr3_aa: CASGGEYNEQFF

j_call: TRBJ2-5
v_call: TRBV20-1
clone_size: NA
d_call: TRBD1
cdr3_nt: TGCAGTGCCAGACCCGGGACAGGGGGCCAATCCAAGACCCAGTACTTC
cdr3_aa: CSARPGTGGQSKTQYF

j_call: TRBJ2-7
v_call: TRBV10-3
clone_size: many
d_call: NA
cdr3_nt: TGTGCCATCAGTGCTAGAGGGGACCTCGAGCAGTACTTC
cdr3_aa: CAISARGDLEQYF

j_call: TRBJ1-6
v_call: TRBV6-1
clone_size: NA
d_call: NA
cdr3_nt: TGTGCCACCCATCGCGGGGTGGTTTCACCCCTCCACTTT
cdr3_aa: CATHRGVVSPLHF

j_call: TRBJ1-1
v_call: TRBV20-1
clone_size: NA
d_call: TRBD1
cdr3_nt: TGCAGTGCCCTTAGACAGGGAATGAACACTGAAGCTTTCTTT
cdr3_aa: CSALRQGMNTEAFF

j_call: TRBJ2-1
v_call: TRBV12-3/TRBV12-4
clone_size: NA
d_call: NA
cdr3_nt: TGTACCAGCAGACCCCAGGGTCATGAGCAGTTCTTC
cdr3_aa: CTSRPQGHEQFF

j_call: TRBJ2-1
v_call: TRBV12-3/TRBV12-4
clone_size: NA
d_call: TRBD1
cdr3_nt: TGTGCCAGCAGTTTACGGGGACAGGGTACTTGTATCTTC
cdr3_aa: CASSLRGQGTCIF

j_call: TRBJ1-4
v_call: TRBV6-5
clone_size: many
d_call: NA
cdr3_nt: TGTGCCAGCAGTTACGGGCTTACGGAAAAACTGTTTTTT
cdr3_aa: CASSYGLTEKLFF

j_call: TRBJ2-1
v_call: TRBV7-8
clone_size: NA
d_call: NA
cdr3_nt: TGTGCCAGCAGCTTAATCTCTTTACCGACTAGTGGCTATGAGCAGTTCTTC
cdr3_aa: CASSLISLPTSGYEQFF

j_call: TRBJ2-5
v_call: TRBV20-1
clone_size: many
d_call: TRBD2
cdr3_nt: TGCAGTGCTAGAGCGGGACTAGCGGGGGGGCCTTTTGAGACCCAGTACTTC
cdr3_aa: CSARAGLAGGPFETQYF

j_call: TRBJ2-3
v_call: TRBV5-1
clone_size: many
d_call: NA
cdr3_nt: TGCGCCAGCAGCTTAAGGGGGGCCACAGATACGCAGTATTTT
cdr3_aa: CASSLRGATDTQYF

j_call: TRBJ1-1
v_call: TRBV7-2
clone_size: few
d_call: NA
cdr3_nt: TGTGCCAGCAGCCCAAGGGGCTGGGGGGTGAACACTGAAGCTTTCTTT
cdr3_aa: CASSPRGWGVNTEAFF

j_call: TRBJ2-6
v_call: TRBV12-3/TRBV12-4
clone_size: NA
d_call: NA
cdr3_nt: TGTGCCCGCAGTTTAGCGCTGGGCGCCCTCTCTGGGGCCAACGTCCTGACTTTC
cdr3_aa: CARSLALGALSGANVLTF

j_call: TRBJ2-1
v_call: TRBV20-1
clone_size: many
d_call: NA
cdr3_nt: TGCAGCCTACGGGGAAGCTCCTACAATGAGCAGTTCTTC
cdr3_aa: CSLRGSSYNEQFF

j_call: TRBJ1-2
v_call: TRBV19
clone_size: many
d_call: NA
cdr3_nt: TGTGCCACCTGGGTGGAGGGCGTAATGGGATTCGGCTACACCTTC
cdr3_aa: CATWVEGVMGFGYTF

j_call: TRBJ1-2
v_call: TRBV4-3
clone_size: few
d_call: NA
cdr3_nt: TGCGCCAGCAGCCGAGGACCCGTGGGAGGCTACACCTTC
cdr3_aa: CASSRGPVGGYTF

j_call: TRBJ1-6
v_call: TRBV12-3/TRBV12-4
clone_size: few
d_call: NA
cdr3_nt: TGTGCCAGCATAAGGGGGAATTCACCCCTCCACTTT
cdr3_aa: CASIRGNSPLHF

j_call: TRBJ2-5
v_call: TRBV5-1
clone_size: NA
d_call: NA
cdr3_nt: TGCGCCAGCGCCCCCCAACAAGAGACCCAGTACTTC
cdr3_aa: CASAPQQETQYF

j_call: TRBJ1-5
v_call: TRBV3-1
clone_size: few
d_call: TRBD1
cdr3_nt: TGTGCCAGCAGCCAAGGGTCGACAGGGAGCAATCAGCCCCAGCATTTT
cdr3_aa: CASSQGSTGSNQPQHF

j_call: TRBJ1-1
v_call: TRBV27
clone_size: many
d_call: NA
cdr3_nt: TGTGCCAGCGCCGAACCGGGACGACGGGGAACTGAAGCTTTCTTT
cdr3_aa: CASAEPGRRGTEAFF

j_call: TRBJ2-3
v_call: TRBV7-2
clone_size: few
d_call: TRBD2
cdr3_nt: TGTGCCAGCAGCTTAGTTTTTAGTAAAGCGGGGGGCACAGATACGCAGTATTTT
cdr3_aa: CASSLVFSKAGGTDTQYF

j_call: TRBJ2-3
v_call: TRBV5-1
clone_size: NA
d_call: TRBD2
cdr3_nt: TGCGCCAGCAGCTTGCGGCCGAGACTAGCGGGGCCACATACGCAGTATTTT
cdr3_aa: CASSLRPRLAGPHTQYF

j_call: TRBJ2-6
v_call: TRBV7-8
clone_size: few
d_call: NA
cdr3_nt: TGTGCCAGCAGCCCTCAGACCGCCTCTGGGGCCAACGTCCTGACTTTC
cdr3_aa: CASSPQTASGANVLTF

j_call: TRBJ2-3
v_call: TRBV5-1
clone_size: NA
d_call: NA
cdr3_nt: TGCGCCAGCAGCTTGGCCCCATCCTCAGATACGCAGTATTTT
cdr3_aa: CASSLAPSSDTQYF

j_call: TRBJ2-5
v_call: TRBV6-5
clone_size: NA
d_call: TRBD1
cdr3_nt: TGTGCCAGCAGTTACTCGGGAACAGGGGTAGGAGAGACCCAGTACTTC
cdr3_aa: CASSYSGTGVGETQYF

j_call: TRBJ2-5
v_call: TRBV7-9
clone_size: many
d_call: TRBD1
cdr3_nt: TGTGCCAGCAGCTTACCGGGGACAGACTGGGTGGAGACCCAGTACTTC
cdr3_aa: CASSLPGTDWVETQYF

j_call: TRBJ2-7
v_call: TRBV11-2
clone_size: many
d_call: TRBD2
cdr3_nt: TGTGCCAGCAGCCTCTTCTGGGGAGGGACCTACGAGCAGTACTTC
cdr3_aa: CASSLFWGGTYEQYF

j_call: TRBJ2-2
v_call: TRBV5-1
clone_size: NA
d_call: NA
cdr3_nt: TGCGCCACCAGCCTGATGGGGGAGGTCGTCACCGGGGAGCTGTTTTTT
cdr3_aa: CATSLMGEVVTGELFF

j_call: TRBJ2-6
v_call: TRBV5-1
clone_size: NA
d_call: NA
cdr3_nt: TGCACCAGCAGCTTGTGGACAGCGACCGAACTCGCTGGGGCCAACGTCCTGACTTTC
cdr3_aa: CTSSLWTATELAGANVLTF

j_call: TRBJ2-7
v_call: TRBV20-1
clone_size: many
d_call: NA
cdr3_nt: TGCAGTGCACAACGGGCCCTCCCGGGCGAGCAGTACTTC
cdr3_aa: CSAQRALPGEQYF

j_call: TRBJ2-7
v_call: TRBV20-1
clone_size: many
d_call: NA
cdr3_nt: TGCAGTGCTAGACCCCCTGGCAGGCTGAACTACGAGCAGTACTTC
cdr3_aa: CSARPPGRLNYEQYF